One sample yielded the 25 T cell receptor beta chains listed below, sequenced in a study of beta chain features in type 1 diabetes. Of the isolated RNA, all was reverse transcribed, and so the sequenced material was expressed TCRB transcripts. Some clones are missing from TCRdb's copy, which holds only in-frame ones; the method was immunoSEQ multiplex PCR. The data contain 900,000 or so clones, roughly 16% of them singletons. The sample was naive CD4+ T cells from blood. Every receptor here comes from a woman aged 18-29 years in good health.

This clone has only a few counts. V and J are TRBV7-3 and TRBJ2-7, with D perhaps TRBD2 (5 bases). Germline V gives CDR1 SGHTA, CDR2 FQGTGA. The CDR3 extends over 13 amino acids. Trimming stripped 8 bases from V and 3 bases from J, with 14 bases between. CDR3 sequence: CASGMGGFYEQYF. In DNA form, the CDR3 reads TGTGCCAGCGGCATGGGCGGGTTCTACGAGCAGTACTTC.

Only a few counts were recorded for this clone. This chain joins TRBV7-3 and TRBJ2-1, with TRBD2 matching over 12 bases. This CDR3 spans 15 amino acids. Germline trimming cut 6 bases from V and 10 bases from J; bases unmatched to any gene: 10. Germline CDR1 and CDR2: SGHTA and FQGTGA. The CDR3 sequence: CASSPRLAGVVEQFF. The CDR3 region has the DNA TGTGCCAGCAGTCCGAGACTAGCGGGAGTTGTCGAGCAGTTCTTC. Full variable domain (remainder filled in from reference TRBV7-3 and TRBJ2-1): GAGVSQTPSNKVTEKGKYVELRCDPISGHTALYWYRQSLGQGPEFLIYFQGTGAADDSGLPNDRFFAVRPEGSVSTLKIQRTERGDSAVYLCASSPRLAGVVEQFFGPGTRLTVL.

This chain joins TRBV10-3 and TRBJ2-6; 12 bases fit TRBD1. This CDR3 comprises 17 residues. The germline V gene has CDR1 ENHRY and CDR2 SYGVKD. V shed 8 bases and J 1 base; nucleotides not matched to a gene: 6. CDR3 loop: CAIGSGQGASGANVLTF. DNA for the CDR3: TGTGCCATCGGGTCGGGACAGGGGGCTTCTGGGGCCAACGTCCTGACTTTC.

The chain joins TRBV19 to TRBJ1-5; tentative D call: TRBD1 (5 bases). The V gene lost 7 bases and the J gene lost 7 bases, with 20 bases spanning the gap. This CDR3 has 15 residues. The germline gives CDR1 LNHDA, CDR2 SQIVND (reference sequence). The CDR3 DNA is TGTGCCAGTACTCCCCCCGGGACCACCTCACAGCCCCAGCATTTT. This gives the protein CASTPPGTTSQPQHF.

This clone has more than one count but fewer than ten. The genes are TRBV23-1 and TRBJ2-5; 11 nucleotides line up with TRBD1. TRBV23-1 is an open reading frame whose function is uncertain. The trim removed 6 bases at V and 3 bases at J, leaving 12 bases unmatched. The CDR3 consists of 17 residues. The chain's CDR3 is CASRNLILGQGEETQYF. CDR3 in DNA: TGCGCCAGCAGGAACCTAATTCTGGGACAGGGGGAAGAGACCCAGTACTTC.

The rearrangement uses TRBV19 and TRBJ2-2; D unresolved. Germline V gene data show CDR1 as LNHDA and CDR2 as SQIVND (reference sequence). V lost 10 bases and J lost 4, with 13 bases in between. This CDR3 is 13 amino acids long. The CDR3 DNA sequence: TGTGCCACCCGATTGGCTAGCACCGGGGAGCTGTTTTTT. It yields the protein CATRLASTGELFF.

The chain couples TRBV15 to TRBJ2-7; D gene uncertain. Germline V lookup: CDR1 LNHNV, CDR2 YYDKDF (reference sequence). The germline V and J ends were trimmed by 0 bases and 0 bases, with 12 bases remaining between them. This CDR3 spans 16 amino acids. The CDR3 sequence is CATSRDKGYTSYEQYF. Written as DNA, the CDR3 is TGTGCCACCAGCAGAGATAAGGGTTATACCTCCTACGAGCAGTACTTC. The variable domain in full, with the rest retrieved from reference TRBV15 and TRBJ2-7, is DAMVIQNPRYQVTQFGKPVTLSCSQTLNHNVMYWYQQKSSQAPKLLFHYYDKDFNNEADTPDNFQSRRPNTSFCFLDIRSPGLGDTAMYLCATSRDKGYTSYEQYFGPGTRLTVT.

The genes are TRBV15 and TRBJ2-3; 9 bases fit TRBD2. Trimming at V came to 0 bases and at J to 3 bases, leaving 7 bases not matched to a gene. In germline, CDR1 is LNHNV, CDR2 YYDKDF (reference sequence). The CDR3 loop spans 17 amino acids. Here the CDR3 DNA reads TGTGCCACCAGCAGAGACACGGGGACTAGCAGGACAGATACGCAGTATTTT. Translation: CATSRDTGTSRTDTQYF.

This clone was counted only a few times. The J gene is TRBJ2-1, the V gene TRBV27; TRBD2 matches at 13 bases. V was pared by 7 bases and J by 0 bases, with 12 bases of the junction left unmatched. The CDR3 is made up of 19 amino acids. Germline V gives CDR1 MNHEY, CDR2 SMNVEV (reference sequence). Here the CDR3 reads CASTSTSGRAPSSYNEQFF. The CDR3 region has the DNA TGTGCCAGCACCAGCACTAGCGGGAGGGCCCCGAGCTCCTACAATGAGCAGTTCTTC.

The chain links TRBV5-1 to TRBJ2-7; a possible D gene is TRBD1 (5 bases). V lost 4 bases to trimming and J lost 2 bases, with 13 bases between them. There are 14 residues in the CDR3. Germline CDR1 is SGHRS and CDR2 is YFSETQ. The CDR3 loop reads CASSRDSQAYEQYF. The DNA of the CDR3 is TGCGCCAGCAGCCGTGACAGCCAAGCCTACGAGCAGTACTTC.

This clone showed up just a few times. V gene TRBV9 combines with J gene TRBJ2-1; 8 bases match TRBD2. The length of the CDR3 is 16 residues. The V and J ends lost 0 bases and 2 bases, in that order; junction bases with no gene match: 4. The germline gives CDR1 SGDLS, CDR2 YYNGEE. The CDR3 here is CASSVGGGLTYNEQFF. The CDR3 bases are TGTGCCAGCAGCGTAGGCGGGGGGTTGACCTACAATGAGCAGTTCTTC.

This clone showed up just a few times. The V gene is TRBV6-6, the J gene TRBJ1-2, with TRBD1 matching 8 bases. V dropped 6 bases and J dropped 4; count of bases not matched to a gene: 7. The CDR3 is made up of 14 amino acids. The germline V gene encodes CDR1 MNHNY and CDR2 SVGAGI (reference sequence). The CDR3 bases are TGTGCCAGCAGGAAGACAGGGGCCTTCTATGGCTACACCTTC. Translated: CASRKTGAFYGYTF.

The chain links TRBV6-6 to TRBJ2-1, with a possible D match to TRBD2 (5 bases). CDR1 and CDR2 from the germline V gene are MNHNY and SVGAGI (reference sequence). Trimming took 5 bases from V and 3 from J, leaving 14 bases between them. The CDR3 runs to 15 residues. The DNA of the CDR3 is TGTGCCAGCAGTCGTGACCTAGGAGGCTACAATGAGCAGTTCTTC. It yields the protein CASSRDLGGYNEQFF.

This clone was seen only a few times. The chain employs TRBV5-6 and TRBJ2-1; possible D gene TRBD2, 5 bases. Trimming took 4 bases from V and 5 from J, leaving 10 bases between them. Germline assignment: CDR1 SGHDT and CDR2 YYEEEE. This CDR3 spans 13 amino acids. DNA of the CDR3: TGTGCCAGCAGCGTCGGGATTGACAATGAGCAGTTCTTC. The encoded protein is CASSVGIDNEQFF.

The chain couples TRBV19 to TRBJ2-5; TRBD2 agrees at 13 bases. The end of the DNA aligns better with TRBJ2-7, so the J call may be wrong. Looked up from germline, CDR1 is LNHDA and CDR2 is SQIVND (reference sequence). The CDR3 contains 15 residues. The CDR3 DNA follows: TGTGCCAGTAGTACCCGGACTAGCGGGAGCTACGAGCAGTACTTC. Encoded protein: CASSTRTSGSYEQYF.

This clone was found a few times. The chain is built from TRBV6-6 and TRBJ1-2, with 9 bases identical to TRBD1. The CDR3 covers 13 residues. Germline values: CDR1 MNHNY, CDR2 SVGAGI (reference sequence). Losses at the gene ends were 6 bases for V and 2 bases for J; bases not matched to a gene: 1. The CDR3 coding sequence is TGTGCCAGCAGGGACAGGGGAAACTATGGCTACACCTTC. This codes for CASRDRGNYGYTF.

The chain recombines TRBV5-6 with TRBJ2-7; D is unclear. Germline V gene sequence: CDR1 SGHDT, CDR2 YYEEEE. The CDR3 has 13 amino acids. V lost 4 bases and J 4 bases, leaving 12 bases between the germline ends. For the CDR3, the DNA is TGTGCCAGCAGCCTGGACCGAGGTTACGAGCAGTACTTC. As protein: CASSLDRGYEQYF.

A few counts support this clone. The V gene is TRBV4-1, the J gene TRBJ2-3; D is ambiguous. CDR3 size: 14 residues. Germline V gives CDR1 MGHRA, CDR2 YSYEKL. V lost 4 bases and J lost 1, with 9 bases in between. The CDR3 loop is CASSLLVGTDTQYF. The CDR3 coding sequence is TGCGCCAGCAGCCTGTTAGTGGGCACAGATACGCAGTATTTT.

The genes are TRBV18 and TRBJ1-5, with D perhaps matching TRBD1 (6 bases). The V end lost 2 bases, the J end lost 5 bases, and 10 bases lay between the germline ends. CDR1 and CDR2 (germline): KGHSH, LQKENI. The CDR3 loop spans 14 amino acids. Written as DNA, the CDR3 is TGTGCCAGCTCACCATTGGCAGGGGATCAGCCCCAGCATTTT. Its protein product is CASSPLAGDQPQHF. The whole variable domain, filled in from reference TRBV18 and TRBJ1-5, reads NAGVMQNPRHLVRRRGQEARLRCSPMKGHSHVYWYRQLPEEGLKFMVYLQKENIIDESGMPKERFSAEFPKEGPSILRIQQVVRGDSAAYFCASSPLAGDQPQHFGDGTRLSIL.

This clone came up a few times. Different DNA sequences within this sample yield the same CDR3. The V and J genes are TRBV7-2 and TRBJ2-5; no definite D call. Per the germline V gene, CDR1 is SGHTA and CDR2 is FQGNSA. Trimming removed 3 bases at V and 1 base at J, with 6 bases between. This CDR3 comprises 13 residues. CDR3 amino acids: CASSFAGQETQYF. The CDR3, as DNA: TGTGCCAGCAGCTTTGCCGGCCAAGAGACCCAGTACTTC.

A few counts support this clone. This CDR3 is also generated by other DNA sequences in the sample. This chain uses TRBV5-6 with TRBJ2-5; D remains ambiguous. CDR3 length: 12 residues. Trimming stripped 0 bases from V and 3 bases from J, with 3 bases between. Germline lookup yields CDR1 SGHDT and CDR2 YYEEEE. CDR3 region: CASSLVEETQYF. For the CDR3, the DNA is TGTGCCAGCAGCTTGGTGGAAGAGACCCAGTACTTC.

This clone was counted only a few times. V usage is TRBV4-3 and J usage is TRBJ2-1; 10 bases agree with TRBD2. The V and J ends lost 4 bases and 8 bases, in that order; junction bases with no gene match: 14. The CDR3 consists of 17 residues. From germline, CDR1 is LGHNA and CDR2 YSLEER. In DNA form, the CDR3 reads TGCGCCAGCAGCCTGCTAAGCATCGGGACTAGCGTCGATGAGCAGTTCTTC. Its protein is CASSLLSIGTSVDEQFF.

This clone appeared a few times. The sample contains more than one DNA sequence encoding this CDR3. The chain joins TRBV15 to TRBJ2-3; 9 bases agree with TRBD1. The CDR3 has 15 residues. V was clipped by 3 bases and J by 1 base; unmatched bases: 2. CDR1 is LNHNV and CDR2 is YYDKDF in the germline V gene (reference sequence). The CDR3 bases are TGTGCCACCAGCAGCCGACAGGGGGGCACAGATACGCAGTATTTT. This codes for CATSSRQGGTDTQYF.

The gene calls are TRBV6-5 and TRBJ1-5; D ambiguous. The germline gives CDR1 MNHEY, CDR2 SVGAGI. V shed 2 bases and J shed 5 bases, with 13 bases lying between them. This CDR3 has 15 amino acids. CDR3 amino acids: CASSYGPPWDQPQHF. CDR3 DNA: TGTGCCAGCAGTTACGGACCACCATGGGATCAGCCCCAGCATTTT.

This clone was counted only a few times. The genes are TRBV7-2 and TRBJ2-1; 8 bases agree with TRBD2. J lost 5 bases, V lost 3 bases, and 6 bases had no gene match. Germline assignment: CDR1 SGHTA and CDR2 FQGNSA. The CDR3 runs to 15 residues. DNA for the CDR3: TGTGCCAGCAGCTTGTCACTAGCGGAAAACAATGAGCAGTTCTTC. The encoded protein is CASSLSLAENNEQFF.